Following are 23 T cell receptor beta chains from one sample sequenced in a study of tumor and adjacent non-tumor tissue in lung cancer. RNA was extracted from bulk tissue without any cell sorting. This non-tumor lung sample came from over 3 cm beyond the tumor edge. The library came from three nested PCR rounds adapted from ARM-PCR protocols. TCRdb reanalysed the multiplex PCR reads using MiXCR and keeps one entry per CDR3 protein. The sample has about 44,000 distinct CDR3 sequences, roughly 60% seen once. Sequences were obtained from distant non-tumor lung tissue. These receptors were collected from a woman aged 40 to 49 with non-small cell lung cancer.

As concerns this clonotype: The junction differs from germline at one of its ends, possibly a read error. The V and J genes are TRBV5-5 and TRBJ1-2; 9 nucleotides match TRBD1. Germline V CDR1 and CDR2: SGHKS, YYEKEE (reference sequence). The CDR3 runs to 14 residues. Written as DNA, the CDR3 is TGTGCCTGCAGCGCAACGACAGGGGGGGGTGGCTACATCTTC. Its protein is CACSATTGGGGYIF. The whole variable domain, remainder taken from reference TRBV5-5 and TRBJ1-2, is DAGVTQSPTHLIKTRGQQVTLRCSPISGHKSVSWYQQVLGQGPQFIFQYYEKEERGRGNFPDRFSARQFPNYSSELNVNALLLGDSALYLCACSATTGGGGYIFGSGTRLTVV.

Points on this clonotype: This CDR3 is missing its conserved last phenylalanine or tryptophan, likely due to a read error. The chain uses TRBV5-1 and TRBJ2-5; 9 positions match TRBD1. This CDR3 is 16 amino acids long. Germline lookup yields CDR1 SGHRS and CDR2 YFSETQ. Trimming took 0 bases from V and 5 from J; bases not matched to a gene: 8. In nucleotides, the CDR3 is TGCGCCAGCAGCTTGGAGGCGGGACAGGGAAGGGAGACCCAGTACCTC. Translated: CASSLEAGQGRETQYL.

As to this clonotype: At one of its ends the junction is not consistent with the germline gene, which may arise from a read error. The chain links TRBV11-2 to TRBJ2-4, with D maybe TRBD2 (5 bases). The CDR3 spans 17 residues. Germline V gene lookup returns CDR1 SGHAT and CDR2 FQNNGV. CDR3 sequence reads: CASGLGTRGGAKNIQYF. CDR3 nucleotides: TGTGCCAGCGGCTTAGGAACACGGGGTGGAGCCAAGAACATTCAGTACTTC.

The chain links TRBV20-1 to TRBJ1-2, with 11 bases fitting TRBD1. J gave up 4 bases and V 3 bases, and 19 bases lay outside the gene matches. The CDR3 is 19 amino acids. Germline assignment: CDR1 DFQATT and CDR2 SNEGSKA (reference sequence). The CDR3 loop is CSASPSYPDRGQGGYGYTF. CDR3 sequence (DNA): TGCAGTGCTAGCCCCTCCTATCCGGACAGGGGGCAGGGAGGCTATGGCTACACCTTC.

This clonotype was found a few times. It is likely a read error, because the conserved phenylalanine at the end of the CDR3 is missing. V and J are TRBV5-1 and TRBJ1-1; 7 nucleotides align to TRBD1. The CDR3 length is 15 residues. CDR1 is SGHRS, CDR2 YFSETQ, per germline. V was clipped by 0 bases and J by 4 bases; unmatched bases: 6. CDR3 DNA: TGCGCCAGCAGCTTGGGCGGCAGGGGGTTCACTGAAGCTTTCTGT. This sequence encodes CASSLGGRGFTEAFC.

This clonotype was counted ten times or more. V is TRBV12-3 or TRBV12-4 and J is TRBJ2-2, with a weak D call TRBD1 (5 bases). This CDR3 comprises 16 residues. V lost 6 bases and J 1 base, leaving 15 bases between the germline ends. CDR3 protein: CASSPRRAGNTGELFF. The CDR3 region has the DNA TGTGCCAGCAGCCCGCGCAGGGCCGGGAACACCGGGGAGCTGTTTTTT.

This clonotype was detected ten times or more. The chain couples TRBV12-3 or TRBV12-4 to TRBJ2-2, with 9 bases lining up with TRBD1. Unmatched junction bases numbered 12, after V lost 5 bases and J lost 5 bases. The CDR3 sequence is 17 residues long. As DNA, the CDR3 is TGTGCCAGCAGTATGGGGACAGGGCCCCTTCTAACCGGGGAGCTGTTTTTT. Protein: CASSMGTGPLLTGELFF.

This clonotype turned up a few times. Its ends do not fully match the called genes, so a read error is possible. The chain recombines TRBV11-2 with TRBJ2-1; maybe TRBD2 (5 bases). CDR1 SGHAT and CDR2 FQNNGV come from the germline V gene. The CDR3 is 13 amino acids. This CDR3 reads CVSSLAPGNEQFF. The DNA for the CDR3 is TGTGTCAGCAGTCTAGCCCCTGGCAATGAGCAGTTCTTC.

This clonotype appeared once. The chain uses TRBV7-9 and TRBJ1-4, with TRBD1 as a possible D gene (6 bases). V was shortened by 6 bases and J by 1 base, with 12 bases between the two germline ends. The CDR3 totals 15 residues. From germline, CDR1 is SEHNR and CDR2 FQNEAQ (reference sequence). CDR3 nucleotides: TGTGCCAGCAGTCAGGGGCGGGAAACTAATGAAAAACTGTTTTTT. Protein product: CASSQGRETNEKLFF.

This clonotype turned up a few times. This rearrangement joins TRBV7-9 to TRBJ2-1; D might be TRBD2 (6 bases). CDR1 and CDR2 (germline): SEHNR, FQNEAQ (reference sequence). The CDR3 loop spans 15 amino acids. With 3 bases removed from V and 10 bases from J, the gap between germline ends came to 19 bases. The CDR3 nucleotides are TGTGCCAGCAGCTTCGCATACGGACCAGGAGGGGAGCAGTTCTTC. Its translation: CASSFAYGPGGEQFF.

The V and J genes are TRBV28 and TRBJ2-3; tentatively, D is TRBD1 (6 bases). Germline V gene sequence: CDR1 MDHEN, CDR2 SYDVKM. The CDR3 covers 16 residues. V lost 6 bases to trimming and J lost 2 bases, with 18 bases between them. CDR3 DNA: TGTGCCAGCAGGAAGGGGATACAGGGCTACACAGATACGCAGTATTTT. It translates to CASRKGIQGYTDTQYF.

The chain couples TRBV21-1 to TRBJ2-1; the table calls TRBD2, which could not be checked here. TRBV21-1 is a documented pseudogene. The CDR3 totals 17 residues. This CDR3 reads CASSKEEGASDYNEQFF. DNA of the CDR3: TGTGCCAGCAGCAAAGAGGAGGGGGCTAGCGACTACAATGAGCAGTTCTTC.

Turning to this clonotype: A junction boundary mismatches the germline segment, possibly from a read error. V gene TRBV29-1 combines with J gene TRBJ2-1, with a possible D match to TRBD1 (7 bases). Germline assignment: CDR1 SQVTM and CDR2 ANQGSEA. CDR3 length equals 14 residues. The CDR3 loop is CSIAAGQIYYEQFF. CDR3 nucleotides: TGCAGCATTGCCGCGGGACAGATCTACTATGAGCAATTCTTC.

About this clonotype: Since a much larger clone is just one base distant, this may be a read error. The chain is built from TRBV28 and TRBJ2-7; no definite D call. The CDR3 spans 13 residues. Germline CDR1 reads MDHEN; CDR2 reads SYDVKM. CDR3 nucleotides: TGTGCCAGCAGCGTCCGGCCTTACGAGGAGCAGTGCTTC. It yields the protein CASSVRPYEEQCF. Combining the CDR3 with reference TRBV28 and TRBJ2-7 gives the whole variable domain DVKVTQSSRYLVKRTGEKVFLECVQDMDHENMFWYRQDPGLGLRLIYFSYDVKMKEKGDIPEGYSVSREKKERFSLILESASTNQTSMYLCASSVRPYEEQCFGPGTRLTVT.

This clonotype has at least ten counts. A clone one base away is much larger, so this may be a read error. The chain carries TRBV29-1 and TRBJ2-7, with 7 bases identical to TRBD2. The CDR3 is 12 residues long. Trimming at V came to 4 bases and at J to 9 bases, leaving 9 bases not matched to a gene. Germline V lookup: CDR1 SQVTM, CDR2 ANQGSEA. The CDR3: CSVGTSGNGQYF. As DNA, the CDR3 is TGCAGCGTTGGTACGAGCGGGAACGGGCAGTACTTC.

Worth noting for this clonotype: A read error may explain this, as a much larger clone is one base away. Given the absence of the conserved phenylalanine or tryptophan at the CDR3 end, a read error is likely. The rearrangement uses TRBV6-1 and TRBJ2-2; the D gene is possibly TRBD1 (6 bases). V was clipped by 2 bases and J by 6 bases, with 16 bases between them. Germline V gives CDR1 MNHNS, CDR2 SASEGT. The CDR3 has 16 amino acids. The CDR3 loop reads CASSENPYRVPGELFS. The DNA for the CDR3 is TGTGCCAGCAGTGAAAACCCGTACAGGGTACCCGGGGAGCTGTTTTCT.

This clonotype was detected only a few times. This rearrangement joins TRBV28 to TRBJ1-2; the D gene is possibly TRBD1 (6 bases). The V end lost 2 bases, the J end lost 8 bases, and 9 bases lay between the germline ends. CDR3 size: 12 residues. In germline, CDR1 is MDHEN, CDR2 SYDVKM. This chain's CDR3 is CASSLGQRGYTF. As DNA, the CDR3 is TGTGCCAGCAGTTTAGGACAGCGCGGCTACACCTTC.

Comments on this clonotype: Its ends do not fully match the called genes, so a read error is possible. V and J are TRBV5-1 and TRBJ2-5, with 10 bases that match TRBD2. The CDR3 length is 16 residues. From germline, CDR1 is SGHRS and CDR2 YFSETQ. CDR3 protein: CASNLVASGRLETQYF. CDR3 DNA sequence: TGCGCCAGCAACTTGGTGGCTAGCGGGAGATTGGAGACCCAGTACTTC.

Turning to this clonotype: Sequence at one end of the junction differs from germline and may be a read error. The chain carries TRBV12-3 or TRBV12-4 and TRBJ2-3; perhaps TRBD1 as D (5 bases). This CDR3 has 14 amino acids. The CDR3 spells CASNLAYPTDTQYF. CDR3 sequence (DNA): TGTGCCAGCAATTTAGCTTACCCGACAGATACGCAATATTTT.

This clonotype came up once. The junction departs from germline at one end; a sequencing error may be responsible. The chain is built from TRBV28 and TRBJ1-4; 8 positions match TRBD1. The germline V gene has CDR1 MDHEN and CDR2 SYDVKM. This CDR3 comprises 15 residues. For the CDR3, the DNA is TGTGTCAGCAGTTTAGTACAGGGGGCTAATGAAAAACTGTTTTTT. Its protein is CVSSLVQGANEKLFF. Full variable domain (outside the CDR3, taken from reference TRBV28 and TRBJ1-4): DVKVTQSSRYLVKRTGEKVFLECVQDMDHENMFWYRQDPGLGLRLIYFSYDVKMKEKGDIPEGYSVSREKKERFSLILESASTNQTSMYLCVSSLVQGANEKLFFGSGTQLSVL.

In the case of this clonotype: A clone one base away is much larger, so this may be a read error. The chain carries TRBV28 and TRBJ2-6; D is ambiguous. V dropped 10 bases and J dropped 4 bases, with 8 bases sitting between them. CDR3 length equals 12 residues. CDR1 and CDR2 (germline): MDHEN, SYDVKM. CDR3: CAILSGANVLTF. The DNA of the CDR3 is TGTGCCATCCTCTCGGGGGCCAACGTCCTGACTTTC.

There are many counts of this clonotype. The chain joins TRBV6-2 or TRBV6-3 to TRBJ2-2, with D possibly called TRBD1 or TRBD2 (6 bases each). Between the trimmed V and J ends, which lost 2 bases and 2 bases, there was a span of 9 bases. The CDR3 is made up of 15 amino acids. Germline V gene lookup returns CDR1 MNHEY and CDR2 SVGEGT. The DNA for the CDR3 is TGTGCCAGCAGTTACGGGGGGCATAACACCGGGGAGCTGTTTTTT. It is translated as CASSYGGHNTGELFF.

This clonotype has a handful of counts. The chain couples TRBV12-5 to TRBJ2-5, with D tentatively TRBD2 (6 bases). There are 14 residues in the CDR3. Per the germline V gene, CDR1 is LGHNT and CDR2 is FRNRAP. Trimming removed 1 base from V and 5 bases from J, with 11 bases in between. The CDR3 is CASGLGGVYETQYF. CDR3 DNA: TGTGCTAGTGGTTTGGGGGGGGTCTATGAGACCCAGTACTTC.